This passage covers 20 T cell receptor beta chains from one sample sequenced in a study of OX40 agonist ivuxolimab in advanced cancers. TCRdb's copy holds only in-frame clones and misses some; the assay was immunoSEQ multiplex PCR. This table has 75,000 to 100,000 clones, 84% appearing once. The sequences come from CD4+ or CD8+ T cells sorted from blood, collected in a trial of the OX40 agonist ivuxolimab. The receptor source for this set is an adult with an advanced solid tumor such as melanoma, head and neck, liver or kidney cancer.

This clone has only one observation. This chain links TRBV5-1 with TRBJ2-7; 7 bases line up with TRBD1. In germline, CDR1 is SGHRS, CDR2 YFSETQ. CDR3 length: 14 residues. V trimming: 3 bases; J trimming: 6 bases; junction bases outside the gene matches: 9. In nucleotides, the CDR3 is TGCGCCAGCAGCTCGGCACAGGGGTCAGGCGAGCAGTACTTC. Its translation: CASSSAQGSGEQYF.

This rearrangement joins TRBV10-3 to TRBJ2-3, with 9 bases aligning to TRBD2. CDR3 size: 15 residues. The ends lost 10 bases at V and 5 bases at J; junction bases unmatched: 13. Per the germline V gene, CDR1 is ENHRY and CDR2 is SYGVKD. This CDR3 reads CATRAGSGGGDTQYF. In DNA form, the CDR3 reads TGTGCCACCCGGGCGGGTAGCGGGGGAGGAGATACGCAGTATTTT.

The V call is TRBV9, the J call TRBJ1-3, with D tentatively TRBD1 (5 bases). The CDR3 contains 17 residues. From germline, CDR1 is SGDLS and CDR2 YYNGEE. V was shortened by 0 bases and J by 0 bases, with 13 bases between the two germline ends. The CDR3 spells CASSVEASGLSGNTIYF. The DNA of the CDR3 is TGTGCCAGCAGCGTAGAGGCTTCGGGACTCTCTGGAAACACCATATATTTT.

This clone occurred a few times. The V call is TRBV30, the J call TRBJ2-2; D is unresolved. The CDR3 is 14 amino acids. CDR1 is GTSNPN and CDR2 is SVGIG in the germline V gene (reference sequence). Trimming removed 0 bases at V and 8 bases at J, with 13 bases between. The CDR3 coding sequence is TGTGCCTGGAGTGTACGGGCAGCGCCTGGGGAGCTGTTTTTT. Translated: CAWSVRAAPGELFF.

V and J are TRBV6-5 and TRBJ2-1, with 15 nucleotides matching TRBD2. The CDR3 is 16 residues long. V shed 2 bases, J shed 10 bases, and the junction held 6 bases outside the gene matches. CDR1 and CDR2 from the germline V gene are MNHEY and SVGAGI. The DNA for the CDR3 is TGTGCCAGCAGTTACGGACTAGCGGGGGGGAAAACCGAGCAGTTCTTC. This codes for CASSYGLAGGKTEQFF.

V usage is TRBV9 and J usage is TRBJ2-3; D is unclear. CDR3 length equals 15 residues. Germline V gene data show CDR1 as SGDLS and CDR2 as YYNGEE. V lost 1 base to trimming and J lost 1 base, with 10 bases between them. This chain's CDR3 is CASSVRLRGTDTQYF. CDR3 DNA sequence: TGTGCCAGCAGCGTACGCCTAAGGGGCACAGATACGCAGTATTTT.

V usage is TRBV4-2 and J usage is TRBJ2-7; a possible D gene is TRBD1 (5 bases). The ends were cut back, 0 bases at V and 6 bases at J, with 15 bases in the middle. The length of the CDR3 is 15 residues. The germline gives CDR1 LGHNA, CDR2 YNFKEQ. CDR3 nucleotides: TGTGCCAGCAGCCAAGAGGCCCAGGGAAATAGCGAGCAGTACTTC. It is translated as CASSQEAQGNSEQYF.

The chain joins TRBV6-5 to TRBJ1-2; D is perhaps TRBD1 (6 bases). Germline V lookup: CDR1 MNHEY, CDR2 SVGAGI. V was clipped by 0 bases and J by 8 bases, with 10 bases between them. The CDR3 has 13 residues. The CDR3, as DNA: TGTGCCAGCAGTTACTCAACAGGGTCCGGCTACACCTTC. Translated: CASSYSTGSGYTF.

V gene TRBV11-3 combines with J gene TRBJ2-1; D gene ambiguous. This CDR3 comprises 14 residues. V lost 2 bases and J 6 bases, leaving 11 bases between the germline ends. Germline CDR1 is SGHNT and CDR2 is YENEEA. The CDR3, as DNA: TGTGCCAGCAGCTTAAACCCAAGGGCCAATGAGCAGTTCTTC. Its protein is CASSLNPRANEQFF.

Here the CDR3 reads CAISGTGGNEKLFF. DNA for the CDR3: TGTGCCATCAGCGGGACAGGGGGTAATGAAAAACTGTTTTTT. V gene TRBV10-3 combines with J gene TRBJ1-4; 11 bases match TRBD1. Germline CDR1 reads ENHRY; CDR2 reads SYGVKD. This CDR3 region has 14 residues. The V and J ends lost 6 bases and 4 bases, in that order; junction bases with no gene match: 1.

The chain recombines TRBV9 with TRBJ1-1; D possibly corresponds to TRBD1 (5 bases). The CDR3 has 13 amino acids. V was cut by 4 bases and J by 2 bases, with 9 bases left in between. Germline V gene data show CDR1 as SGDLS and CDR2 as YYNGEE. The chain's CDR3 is CASSKDSNTEAFF. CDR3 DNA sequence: TGTGCCAGCAGCAAAGACAGCAACACTGAAGCTTTCTTT.

CDR3 nucleotides: TGCGCCAGCAGCTCAGGAGGGGCTGGGGCCAACGTCCTGACTTTC. It specifies CASSSGGAGANVLTF. The genes are TRBV5-1 and TRBJ2-6; maybe TRBD2 (6 bases). Germline CDR1 reads SGHRS; CDR2 reads YFSETQ. The CDR3 is made up of 15 amino acids. V shed 3 bases and J shed 2 bases, with 9 bases lying between them.

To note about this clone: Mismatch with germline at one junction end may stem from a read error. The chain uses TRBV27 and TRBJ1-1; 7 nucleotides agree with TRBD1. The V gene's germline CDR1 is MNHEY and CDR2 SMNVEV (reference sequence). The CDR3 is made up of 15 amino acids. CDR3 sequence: CASSLSRQGGTEAFF. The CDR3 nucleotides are TGTGCCAGCAGTCTATCTCGACAGGGCGGTACTGAAGCTTTCTTT.

CDR3 amino acids: CASTYKSDETQYF. The DNA of the CDR3 is TGTGCCAGCACCTACAAAAGCGATGAGACCCAGTACTTC. The rearrangement uses TRBV21-1 and TRBJ2-5; TRBD2 was called by the table and not checked on the DNA. TRBV21-1 is listed as a pseudogene. This CDR3 spans 13 amino acids.

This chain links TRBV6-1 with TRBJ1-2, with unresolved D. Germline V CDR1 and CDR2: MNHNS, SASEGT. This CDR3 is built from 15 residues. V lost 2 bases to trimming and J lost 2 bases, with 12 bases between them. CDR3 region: CASSESRGGNYGYTF. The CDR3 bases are TGTGCCAGCAGTGAAAGTAGAGGAGGAAACTATGGCTACACCTTC.

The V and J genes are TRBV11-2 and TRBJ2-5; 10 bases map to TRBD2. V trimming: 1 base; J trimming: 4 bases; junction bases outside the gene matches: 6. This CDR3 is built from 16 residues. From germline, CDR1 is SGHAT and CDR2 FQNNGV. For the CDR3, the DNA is TGTGCCAGCAGCTTAGGGCTAGCGGGAGTCTTAGAGACCCAGTACTTC. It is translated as CASSLGLAGVLETQYF.

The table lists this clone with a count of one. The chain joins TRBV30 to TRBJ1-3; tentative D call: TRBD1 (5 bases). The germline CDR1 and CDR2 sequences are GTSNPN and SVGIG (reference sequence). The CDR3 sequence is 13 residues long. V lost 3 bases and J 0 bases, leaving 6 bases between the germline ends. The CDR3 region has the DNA TGTGCCTGGAGAGGGGCCTCTGGAAACACCATATATTTT. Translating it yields CAWRGASGNTIYF.

The CDR3 reads CASSERQGQGDTIYF. In nucleotides, the CDR3 is TGCGCCAGCAGTGAGCGACAGGGGCAAGGGGACACCATATATTTT. The chain employs TRBV10-1 and TRBJ1-3; 8 positions agree with TRBD1. Germline lookup yields CDR1 WNHNN and CDR2 SYGVQD (reference sequence). V was clipped by 2 bases and J by 8 bases; unmatched bases: 8. The CDR3 is 15 residues long.

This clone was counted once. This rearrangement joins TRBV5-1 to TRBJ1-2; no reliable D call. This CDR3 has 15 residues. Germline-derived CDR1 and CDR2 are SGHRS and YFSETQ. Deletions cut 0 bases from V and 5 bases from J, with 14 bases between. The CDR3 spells CASSLADPRGYGYTF. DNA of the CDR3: TGCGCCAGCAGCTTGGCGGACCCGAGAGGTTATGGCTACACCTTC.

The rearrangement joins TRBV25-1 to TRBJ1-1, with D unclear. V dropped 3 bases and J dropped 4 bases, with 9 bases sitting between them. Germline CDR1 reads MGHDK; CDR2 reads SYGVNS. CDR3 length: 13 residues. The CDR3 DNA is TGTGCCAGCAGTGAGGCAAAAGCCACTGAAGCTTTCTTT. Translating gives CASSEAKATEAFF.